Listed here are 2 T cell receptor beta chains from one sample, sequenced in a study of CD8+CD57+ T cells in acquired aplastic anemia. The TCR beta profiling, which covered VDJ combination and CDR3 sequence, was carried out using genomic DNA as the template. TCRdb passed the reads through MiXCR, listing each CDR3 protein once. This repertoire shows roughly 180,000 distinct CDR3 sequences, 45% to 60% found once; its top ten account for 10% to 15%. Whoever was chosen for sequencing had shown CD8+CD57+ cell expansion by flow cytometry. The specimen was sorted CD4+, CD8+, or CD8+CD57+ T cells (not recorded which) from PBMCs. These receptors came from a human donor with aplastic anemia.

The chain uses TRBV19 and TRBJ1-2; no firm D call. This CDR3 has 13 residues. The germline gives CDR1 LNHDA, CDR2 SQIVND (reference sequence). Trimming took 5 bases from V and 3 from J, leaving 10 bases between them. For the CDR3, the DNA is TGTGCCAGTAGTGACCTCGAGGACTATGGCTACACCTTC. Translating it yields CASSDLEDYGYTF.

The J gene is TRBJ1-2, the V gene TRBV7-2, with 7 bases fitting TRBD1. V lost 5 bases to trimming and J lost 7 bases; unmatched junction nucleotides: 13. Looked up from germline, CDR1 is SGHTA and CDR2 is FQGNSA. This CDR3 is built from 15 residues. The CDR3: CASSLGQADSSGYTF. The CDR3 DNA is TGTGCCAGCAGCCTTGGACAGGCGGACTCTAGTGGCTACACCTTC.